Listed below are T cell receptor beta chains from one sample, sequenced in a study of T cell repertoires in ileal Crohn's disease. TCRdb's table, derived via immunoSEQ multiplex PCR, lists solely in-frame clones and lacks some. The table includes about 8,200 clones, 60% to 80% detected once. Sequenced material: ileal tissue. These receptors were taken from an adult with Crohn's disease. The CDR3 runs from the conserved cysteine through the conserved F or W. The D gene is left open where the match is weak. The size of a clone is reported for some rows only, either as once, few or many, or as a class for expanded clones.

>TRBV2|.|13|TRBJ2-2|TRBD1
TGTGCCAGCCGTGGACAGGGCGGCGGGGAGCTGTTTTTT
CASRGQGGGELFF
>TRBV4-2|.|19|TRBJ2-4|.
TGTGCCAGCAGCCAAGAGGTTGTGGGGGGGGGCCAAACCAAAAACATTCAGTACTTC
CASSQEVVGGGQTKNIQYF
>TRBV7-9|.|15|TRBJ1-1|.
TGTGCCAGCAGCTGGACTAAGGGTCAGAACACTGAAGCTTTCTTT
CASSWTKGQNTEAFF
>TRBV7-9|.|16|TRBJ2-2|TRBD2
TGTGCCAGCAGCGGCCGGAGCGGGGCGAACACCGGGGAGCTGTTTTTT
CASSGRSGANTGELFF
>TRBV2|.|19|TRBJ2-6|.
TGTGCCAGCAGTGAAGAGGCCGGACAACGGCATGAGGGGGCCAACGTCCTGACTTTC
CASSEEAGQRHEGANVLTF
>TRBV5-4|.|15|TRBJ2-2|TRBD1
TGTGCCAGCAGCTCGCAACAGGGGGACACCGGGGAGCTGTTTTTT
CASSSQQGDTGELFF
>TRBV2|.|14|TRBJ2-1|.
TGTGCCAGCAGTCAAAGTGGGGCGCGGAATGAGCAGTTCTTC
CASSQSGARNEQFF
>TRBV7-6|.|19|TRBJ1-3|TRBD1
TGTGCCAGCAGCTTCGGAACTCCGGGACAGGGTTACTCTGGAAACACCATATATTTT
CASSFGTPGQGYSGNTIYF
>TRBV28|.|11|TRBJ1-1|.
TGTGCCATTTCTAGCCGCACTGAAGCTTTCTTT
CAISSRTEAFF
>TRBV5-1|.|14|TRBJ2-7|TRBD1
TGCGCCAGCCGAACCGGACAGGGAAACTACGAGCAGTACTTC
CASRTGQGNYEQYF
>TRBV5-1|.|15|TRBJ2-1|.
TGCGCCAGCAGCCCAGGGTGGGGCGGCTACAATGAGCAGTTCTTC
CASSPGWGGYNEQFF
>TRBV10-2|.|15|TRBJ2-3|TRBD2
TGCGCCAGCAGTCCCACCGGGGGGGCCGGGGATACGCAGTATTTT
CASSPTGGAGDTQYF
>TRBV7-8|once|14|TRBJ2-3|.
TGTGCCAGCAGCTTAGTTGTTGGCAGGGTAACGCAGTATTTT
CASSLVVGRVTQYF
>TRBV30|.|15|TRBJ1-5|.
TGTGCCTGGAGTGTACTTCAGGGTTCAGGTCAGCCCCAGCATTTT
CAWSVLQGSGQPQHF
>TRBV7-9|.|16|TRBJ1-2|TRBD1
TGTGCCAGCAGCCCTTCCCCCTTCGACAGGGGATATGGCTACACCTTC
CASSPSPFDRGYGYTF
>TRBV7-9|.|14|TRBJ2-5|TRBD2
TGTGCCAGCAGCTTGACTAGCGGTCAAGAGACCCAGTACTTC
CASSLTSGQETQYF
>TRBV7-2|.|15|TRBJ2-1|.
TGTGCCAGCAGCTCCCGCGGGGGCTCGAACAATGAGCAGTTCTTC
CASSSRGGSNNEQFF
>TRBV4-3|.|18|TRBJ2-6|.
TGCGCCAGCAGCCAAGATAGTCAGGCGCTTGTTGGGGCCAACGTCCTGACTTTC
CASSQDSQALVGANVLTF
>TRBV4-2|.|16|TRBJ2-7|TRBD1
TGTGCCAGCAGCCAACGCCCCACGGGACAGGTGGACGAGCAGTACTTC
CASSQRPTGQVDEQYF
>TRBV27|.|16|TRBJ1-5|.
TGTGCCAGCAGTCCCTGGAGCTCCCAGAGCAATCAGCCCCAGCATTTT
CASSPWSSQSNQPQHF
>TRBV18|.|17|TRBJ2-1|TRBD2
TGTGCCAGCTCACCCCGGACTAGCGGGAGGACCTACAATGAGCAGTTCTTC
CASSPRTSGRTYNEQFF
>TRBV19|.|13|TRBJ1-5|.
TGTGCCAGTAGCCCGGGGAGCAATCAGCCCCAGCATTTT
CASSPGSNQPQHF
>TRBV10-1|.|14|TRBJ1-3|.
TGCGCCAGCAGTCAGGATGCCTCTGGAAACACCATATATTTT
CASSQDASGNTIYF
>TRBV6-1|.|16|TRBJ2-3|.
TGTGCCAGCAGTGATTCGCAGCGGCTCAGCACAGATACGCAGTATTTT
CASSDSQRLSTDTQYF
>TRBV7-2|once|13|TRBJ1-5|.
TGTGCCAGCAGCCCAGGGGTTAGACAGCCCCAGCATTTT
CASSPGVRQPQHF
>TRBV5-5|few|15|TRBJ1-4|.
TGTGCCAGCAGCTTGTCCCCGGCGGAGAAAGAAAAACTGTTTTTT
CASSLSPAEKEKLFF
>TRBV16|.|15|TRBJ1-6|TRBD1
TGTGCCAGCAGCCAATCCGGGACAGATAATTCACCCCTCCACTTT
CASSQSGTDNSPLHF
>TRBV19|.|15|TRBJ2-7|.
TGTGCCAGTAGGATAAGGGCTCGGGGGACGTTTGAGCAGTACTTC
CASRIRARGTFEQYF
>TRBV7-2|.|15|TRBJ2-2|.
TGTGCCAGCAGCCAGCGGCCCGGGCGCGGCGGGGAGCTGTTTTTT
CASSQRPGRGGELFF
>TRBV4-3|.|14|TRBJ2-5|.
TGCGCCAGCAGCCAAAGCAGGGGGGCAGAGACCCAGTACTTC
CASSQSRGAETQYF
>TRBV1|.|14|TRBJ2-7|.
TGCACCAGCAGCCAAGGGGCGGGTCCCTACGAGCAGTACTTC
CTSSQGAGPYEQYF
>TRBV5-1|.|15|TRBJ1-5|TRBD1
TGCGCCAGCAGCGCGGACGGACAGGGCAATCAGCCCCAGCATTTT
CASSADGQGNQPQHF
>TRBV2|few|15|TRBJ2-7|.
TGTGCCAGCAGCGCCGCTCCAGGGAACATTGACGAGCAGTACTTC
CASSAAPGNIDEQYF
>TRBV4-1|.|15|TRBJ1-3|.
TGCGCCAGCAGCCAAGTCTGGACTTCTGGAAACACCATATATTTT
CASSQVWTSGNTIYF
>TRBV10-3|.|13|TRBJ1-1|.
TGTGCCATCAGTGACCAACAGAACACTGAAGCTTTCTTT
CAISDQQNTEAFF
>TRBV2|once|12|TRBJ2-1|TRBD2
TGTGCCAGCAGTGTTGGGCTAGCGGGGCAGTTCTTC
CASSVGLAGQFF
>TRBV7-6|few|14|TRBJ2-1|TRBD1
TGTGCCAGCACCCCAGGGACAGGCTCCAATGAGCAGTTCTTC
CASTPGTGSNEQFF
>TRBV5-4|once|12|TRBJ2-1|.
TGTGCCAGCAGCGCGTCTAGCGATGAGCAGTTCTTC
CASSASSDEQFF
>TRBV10-3|.|12|TRBJ1-1|.
TGTGCCATCAGCCCACAGGGTCCTGAAGCTTTCTTT
CAISPQGPEAFF
>TRBV19|few|17|TRBJ1-5|TRBD1
TGTGCCAGTAGTAGTATGGACAGGGCAATCCGCAATCAGCCCCAGCATTTT
CASSSMDRAIRNQPQHF
>TRBV30|.|13|TRBJ1-1|TRBD1
TGTGCCTGCTCCAGGGGGTGGGACACTGAAGCTTTCTTT
CACSRGWDTEAFF
>TRBV2|few|13|TRBJ1-2|.
TGTGCCAGCAGTGAAAGGCAGGTCTATGGCTACACCTTC
CASSERQVYGYTF
>TRBV2|.|14|TRBJ1-2|TRBD1
TGTGCCAGCAGCCCATTACAGGGGGCAGATGGCTACACCTTC
CASSPLQGADGYTF